What follows describes a single T cell receptor (beta chain). It lacks a known antigen. The input lacks base qualities; no much larger clone sits a single base away. This sample stems from a study of T cell responses to AZD1222 COVID-19 vaccine (dated by TCRdb to the early 2020s). Background on the whole study: A total of 233 trial participants underwent TCR sequencing, of whom 207 received two doses of AZD1222 and around 25 received two doses of the MenACWY control vaccine. Trial participants were enrolled into age subgroups of 18-55, 56-69 and 70-plus years, which contained roughly 140, 27 and 60 TCR-sequenced participants, respectively.

On the study overall, not on this receptor specifically: The 56-69-year group was small, and its depth increase did not reach significance, likely because of low power. Conclusions about previously exposed vaccinees are limited because only 5 or 6 AZD1222 recipients were SARS-CoV-2 seropositive at baseline. A significant rise in spike-specific TCR breadth and depth was observed after two AZD1222 doses relative to day 0 and relative to MenACWY recipients. Nearly half of unique spike-specific TCRs reportedly recognized epitopes outside regions mutated in the B.1.351 and B.1.1.7 variants. Because no day 14 peak-response samples were available, repertoires were characterized only after the peak T cell response. Participants were mostly white British, with more females than males. The authors suggested clonal diversity may have been underestimated. The whole spike protein was spanned by vaccine-associated CD4 TCRs, and dominant responses were seen in regions 160-218 and 743-854.

The CDR3 regions of human TCRbeta chains were analyzed by immunosequencing. As for the original processing: TCRs in the repertoires were matched against a reference library of SARS-CoV-2-specific TCRs that had been generated with the MIRA antigen-specificity platform. Breadth was defined as the fraction of unique TCRs that were SARS-CoV-2-associated, and depth was defined as the fraction of total T cells that were SARS-CoV-2-associated. Using the MIRA data, each spike-specific TCR was assigned both to the spike region to which the TCR was reactive and to a CD4 or CD8 class. Log10-transformed breadth and depth values were compared by one-way ANOVA with Sidak's multiple comparisons tests. TCRdb mirrors the immuneACCESS table, restricted to in-frame sequences. Some clones are absent from its copies; in checked studies, under half trace to an unresolved V gene, and the reason for the others is unknown. That table is the source of V, J and clone size, and D and trimming were worked out from the DNA. Across this sample there are approximately 200,000 clones, with more than 75% seen only once. 2.5% to 3% of the sample is taken by the ten largest.

In light of the paper, this sample's time point label describes: baseline before first vaccination. Read against the paper, the sample's treatment or condition label means: meningococcal conjugate vaccine given as trial control. Vaccinee samples came from UK trials COV001 and COV002, including a single-blind randomized controlled phase 2/3 trial of AZD1222 (ChAdOx1 nCoV-19) in healthy adults. Trial participant PBMC samples were collected at day 0 and day 28 after the second dose for TCRbeta chain sequencing. The germline V gene (reference sequence) specifies LGHDT as CDR1 and YNNKEL as CDR2. Including cysteine and phenylalanine, the CDR3 has 15 amino acids. Just the 45-base CDR3 DNA is kept, in frame starting at base 1. V and J lose 2 bases and 2 bases, and a span of 12 bases separates them.

The source is an adult in good health. This chain is built from TRBV3-1 (or the pseudogene TRBV3-2) and TRBJ1-1, and perhaps TRBD1 as D gene, on 5 matching bases. The material sequenced was peripheral blood, taken on day 0 of MenACWY control vaccination. The CDR3 here reads CASSQLLTENTEAFF. The bases read TGTGCCAGCAGCCAACTTCTGACAGAAAACACTGAAGCTTTCTTT.